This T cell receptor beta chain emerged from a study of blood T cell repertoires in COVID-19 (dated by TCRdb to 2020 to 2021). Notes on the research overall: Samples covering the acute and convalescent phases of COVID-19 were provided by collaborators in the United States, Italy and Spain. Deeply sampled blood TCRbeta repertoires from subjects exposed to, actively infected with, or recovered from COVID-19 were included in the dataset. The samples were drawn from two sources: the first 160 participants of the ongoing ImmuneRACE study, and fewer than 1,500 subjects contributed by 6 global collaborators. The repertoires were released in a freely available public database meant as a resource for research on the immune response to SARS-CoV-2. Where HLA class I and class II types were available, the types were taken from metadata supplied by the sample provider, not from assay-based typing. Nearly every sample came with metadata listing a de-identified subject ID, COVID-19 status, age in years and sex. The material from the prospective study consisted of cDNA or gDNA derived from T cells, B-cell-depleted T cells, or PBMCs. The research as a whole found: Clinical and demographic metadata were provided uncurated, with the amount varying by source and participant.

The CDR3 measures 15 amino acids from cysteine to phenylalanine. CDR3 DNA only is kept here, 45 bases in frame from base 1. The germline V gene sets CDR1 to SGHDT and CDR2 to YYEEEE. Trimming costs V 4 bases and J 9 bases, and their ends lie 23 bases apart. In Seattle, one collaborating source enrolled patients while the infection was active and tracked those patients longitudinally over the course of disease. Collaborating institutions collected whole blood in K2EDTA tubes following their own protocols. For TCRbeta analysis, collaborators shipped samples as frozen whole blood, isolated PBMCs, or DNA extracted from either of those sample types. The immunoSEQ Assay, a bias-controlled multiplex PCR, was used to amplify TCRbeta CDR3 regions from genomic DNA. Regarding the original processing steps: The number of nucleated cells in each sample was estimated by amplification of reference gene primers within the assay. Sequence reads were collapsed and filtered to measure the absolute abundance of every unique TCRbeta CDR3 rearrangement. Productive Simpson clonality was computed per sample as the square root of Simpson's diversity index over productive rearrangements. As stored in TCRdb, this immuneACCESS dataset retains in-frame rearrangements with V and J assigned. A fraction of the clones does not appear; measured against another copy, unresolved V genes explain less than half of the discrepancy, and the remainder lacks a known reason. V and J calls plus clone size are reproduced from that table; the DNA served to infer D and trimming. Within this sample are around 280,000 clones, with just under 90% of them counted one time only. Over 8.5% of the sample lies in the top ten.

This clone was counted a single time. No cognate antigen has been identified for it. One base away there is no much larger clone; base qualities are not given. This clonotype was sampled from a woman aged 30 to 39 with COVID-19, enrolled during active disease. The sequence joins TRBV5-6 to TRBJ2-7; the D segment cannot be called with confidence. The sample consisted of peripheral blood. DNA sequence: TGTGCCAGCAGCCCTAGATCAGTCCTCCTACGTGGGCAGTACTTC. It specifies CASSPRSVLLRGQYF.